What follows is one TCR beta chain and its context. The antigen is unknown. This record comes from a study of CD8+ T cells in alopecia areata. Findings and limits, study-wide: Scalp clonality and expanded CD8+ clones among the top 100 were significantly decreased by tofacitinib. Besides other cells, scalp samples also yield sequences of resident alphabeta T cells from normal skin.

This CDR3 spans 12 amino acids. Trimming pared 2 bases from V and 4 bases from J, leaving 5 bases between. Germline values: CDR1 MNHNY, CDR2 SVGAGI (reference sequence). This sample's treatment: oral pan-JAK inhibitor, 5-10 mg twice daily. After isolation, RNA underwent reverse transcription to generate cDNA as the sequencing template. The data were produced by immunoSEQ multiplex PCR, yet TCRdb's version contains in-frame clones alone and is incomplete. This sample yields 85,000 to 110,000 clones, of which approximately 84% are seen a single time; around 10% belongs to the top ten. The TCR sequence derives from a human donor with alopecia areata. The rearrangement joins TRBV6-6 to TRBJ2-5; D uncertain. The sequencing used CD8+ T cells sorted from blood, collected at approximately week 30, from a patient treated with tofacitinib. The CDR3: CASSYEGETQYF. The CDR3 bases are TGTGCCAGCAGTTACGAAGGAGAGACCCAGTACTTC.